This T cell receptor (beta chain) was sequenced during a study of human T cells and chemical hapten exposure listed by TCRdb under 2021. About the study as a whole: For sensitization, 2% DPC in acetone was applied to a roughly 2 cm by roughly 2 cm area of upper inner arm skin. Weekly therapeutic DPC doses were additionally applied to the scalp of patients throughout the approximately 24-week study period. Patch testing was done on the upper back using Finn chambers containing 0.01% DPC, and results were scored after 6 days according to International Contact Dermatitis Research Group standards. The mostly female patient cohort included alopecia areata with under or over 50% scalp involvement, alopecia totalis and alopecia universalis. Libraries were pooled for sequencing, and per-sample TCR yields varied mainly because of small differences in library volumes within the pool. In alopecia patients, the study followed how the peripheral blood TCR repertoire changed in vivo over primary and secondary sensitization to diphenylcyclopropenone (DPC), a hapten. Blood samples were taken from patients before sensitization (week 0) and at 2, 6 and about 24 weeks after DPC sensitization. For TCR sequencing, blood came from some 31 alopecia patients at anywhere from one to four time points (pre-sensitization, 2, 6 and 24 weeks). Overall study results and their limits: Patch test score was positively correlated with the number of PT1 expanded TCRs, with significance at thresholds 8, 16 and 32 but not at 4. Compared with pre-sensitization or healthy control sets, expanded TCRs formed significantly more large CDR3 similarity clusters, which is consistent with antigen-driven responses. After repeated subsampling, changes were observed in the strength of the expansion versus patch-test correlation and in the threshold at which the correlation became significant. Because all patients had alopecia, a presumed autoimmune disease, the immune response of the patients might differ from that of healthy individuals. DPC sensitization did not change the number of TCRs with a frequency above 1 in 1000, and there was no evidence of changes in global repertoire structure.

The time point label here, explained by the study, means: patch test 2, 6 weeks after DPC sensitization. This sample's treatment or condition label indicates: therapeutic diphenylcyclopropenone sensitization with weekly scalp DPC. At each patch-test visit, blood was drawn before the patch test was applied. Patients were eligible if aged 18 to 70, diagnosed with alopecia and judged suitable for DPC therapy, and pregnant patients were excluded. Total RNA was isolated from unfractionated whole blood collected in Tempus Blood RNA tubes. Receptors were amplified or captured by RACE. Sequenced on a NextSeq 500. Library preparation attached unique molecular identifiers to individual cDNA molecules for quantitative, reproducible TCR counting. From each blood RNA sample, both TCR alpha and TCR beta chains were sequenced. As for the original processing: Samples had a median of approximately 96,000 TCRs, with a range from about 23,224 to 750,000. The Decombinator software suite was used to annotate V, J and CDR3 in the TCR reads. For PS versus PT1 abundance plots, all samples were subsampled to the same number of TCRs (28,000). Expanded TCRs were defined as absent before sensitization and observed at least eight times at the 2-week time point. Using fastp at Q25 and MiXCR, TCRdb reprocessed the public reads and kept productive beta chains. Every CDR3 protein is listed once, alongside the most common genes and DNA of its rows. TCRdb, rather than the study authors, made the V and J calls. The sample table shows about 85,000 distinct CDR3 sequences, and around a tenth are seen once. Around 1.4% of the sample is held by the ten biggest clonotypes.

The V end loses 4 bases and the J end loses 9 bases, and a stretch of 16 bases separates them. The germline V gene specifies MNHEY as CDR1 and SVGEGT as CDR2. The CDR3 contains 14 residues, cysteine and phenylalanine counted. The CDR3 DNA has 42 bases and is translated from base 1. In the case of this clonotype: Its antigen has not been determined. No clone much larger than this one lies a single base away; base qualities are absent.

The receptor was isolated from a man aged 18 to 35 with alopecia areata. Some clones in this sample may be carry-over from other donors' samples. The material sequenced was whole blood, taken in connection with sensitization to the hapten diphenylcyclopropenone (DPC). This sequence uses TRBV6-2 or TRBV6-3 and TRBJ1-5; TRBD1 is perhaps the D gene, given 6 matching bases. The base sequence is TGTGCCAGCAGTTTCACAGGGCCCGAATGGCCCCAGCATTTT. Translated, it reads CASSFTGPEWPQHF.